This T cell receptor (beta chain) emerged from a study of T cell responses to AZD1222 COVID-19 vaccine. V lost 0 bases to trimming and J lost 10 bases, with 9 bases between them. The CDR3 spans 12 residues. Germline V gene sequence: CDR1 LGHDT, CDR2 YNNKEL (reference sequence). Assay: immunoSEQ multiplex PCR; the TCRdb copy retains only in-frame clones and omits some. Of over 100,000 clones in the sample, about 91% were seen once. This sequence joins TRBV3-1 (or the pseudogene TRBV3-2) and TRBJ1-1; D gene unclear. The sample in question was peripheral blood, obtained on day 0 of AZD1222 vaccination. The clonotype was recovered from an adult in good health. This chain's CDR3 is CASSQEANGAFF. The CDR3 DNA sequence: TGTGCCAGCAGCCAAGAGGCCAACGGAGCTTTCTTT.